The next 17 T cell receptor beta chains were all read from a single sample in a study of blood T cells in healthy people across ages. Combining a sample-barcoded 5' primer with a J-beta primer mix, a second PCR ran for about 6 to 11 cycles. A single record per CDR3 protein comes from TCRdb applying MiXCR to the 5' RACE reads. The table has 910,000 or so distinct CDR3 sequences, roughly half seen once. The sequenced sample consisted of blood. The receptor set was obtained from a woman in her sixties or seventies in good health.

Comment on this clonotype: Mismatch with germline at one junction end may stem from a read error. The chain uses TRBV7-2 and TRBJ1-6, with 7 bases fitting TRBD1. This CDR3 comprises 15 residues. Germline-derived CDR1 and CDR2 are SGHTA and FQGNSA. The CDR3 sequence is CACSPQGQGGSPLHF. DNA for the CDR3: TGTGCCTGCAGCCCCCAAGGGCAGGGGGGTTCACCCCTCCACTTT.

V usage is TRBV20-1 and J usage is TRBJ2-7; the D gene is possibly TRBD1 (6 bases). Looked up from germline, CDR1 is DFQATT and CDR2 is SNEGSKA (reference sequence). The CDR3 extends over 13 amino acids. CDR3 residues: CSAGDTGNYEQYF. CDR3 in DNA: TGCAGCGCGGGCGATACAGGGAACTACGAGCAGTACTTC.

DNA for the CDR3: TGTGCCAGCAGTGGGACTAGCGGGAGGAGCGAGCAGTACTTC. This translates into CASSGTSGRSEQYF. The chain employs TRBV28 and TRBJ2-7; 15 bases align to TRBD2. The CDR3 consists of 14 residues. V lost 5 bases, J lost 6 bases, and 2 bases stayed unmatched. Per germline, CDR1 MDHEN and CDR2 SYDVKM.

The chain has TRBV12-3 or TRBV12-4 and TRBJ1-4; 7 bases are a match to TRBD1. With V trimmed by 7 bases and J by 8 bases, 13 bases remained unmatched. This CDR3 has 15 residues. The DNA for the CDR3 is TGTGCCAGCACCCTAGGGCAGGGGGTTGGGGAAAAACTGTTTTTT. The encoded protein is CASTLGQGVGEKLFF.

The chain couples TRBV12-3 or TRBV12-4 to TRBJ2-2; unclear D gene. This CDR3 is 12 amino acids long. The V gene lost 7 bases and the J gene lost 3 bases, with 6 bases spanning the gap. The CDR3 spells CASNSDTGELFF. As DNA, the CDR3 is TGTGCCAGCAACAGCGACACCGGGGAGCTGTTTTTT.

The rearrangement joins TRBV7-3 to TRBJ2-1; D may match TRBD1 or TRBD2 (5 bases each). Trimming removed 5 bases at V and 5 bases at J, with 10 bases between. Germline loops: CDR1 SGHTA, CDR2 FQGTGA. The CDR3 is 13 amino acids. CDR3 region: CASSPGPHNEQFF. The CDR3 DNA is TGTGCCAGCAGCCCGGGACCACACAATGAGCAGTTCTTC.

This rearrangement joins TRBV20-1 to TRBJ1-6, with 8 bases identical to TRBD1. V shed 6 bases and J 9 bases; nucleotides not matched to a gene: 10. Per germline, CDR1 DFQATT and CDR2 SNEGSKA (reference sequence). The CDR3 sequence is 14 residues long. DNA of the CDR3: TGCAGTGCCCGCAGCGGCAGGGGGCTTTCACCCCTCCACTTT. It is translated as CSARSGRGLSPLHF.

This rearrangement joins TRBV20-1 to TRBJ2-7, with a possible D match to TRBD1 (6 bases). The CDR3 contains 12 residues. Germline-derived CDR1 and CDR2 are DFQATT and SNEGSKA (reference sequence). CDR3 in amino acids: CSWGRGVEEQYF. The CDR3 region has the DNA TGCAGCTGGGGCAGGGGAGTAGAAGAGCAGTACTTC.

This chain uses TRBV12-3 or TRBV12-4 with TRBJ2-2; D is undetermined. This CDR3 has 15 amino acids. The germline V and J ends were trimmed by 1 base and 5 bases, with 11 bases remaining between them. The CDR3 reads CASSLGVWGTGELFF. In DNA, the CDR3 is TGTGCCAGCAGTTTAGGAGTTTGGGGAACCGGGGAGCTGTTTTTT.

V and J are TRBV28 and TRBJ2-1, with TRBD2 as a possible D gene (5 bases). V lost 6 bases and J lost 3, with 6 bases in between. Germline V gene sequence: CDR1 MDHEN, CDR2 SYDVKM. The CDR3 contains 12 residues. In nucleotides, the CDR3 is TGTGCCAGCAGGGGAGTCTACAATGAGCAGTTCTTC. Protein: CASRGVYNEQFF.

CDR3 in amino acids: CASTRQGETQYF. CDR3 nucleotides: TGTGCCAGCACTAGACAGGGGGAGACCCAGTACTTC. The chain employs TRBV25-1 and TRBJ2-5, with TRBD1 matching over 8 bases. The CDR3 has 12 residues. V shed 7 bases, J shed 5 bases, and the junction held 3 bases outside the gene matches. Germline CDR1 MGHDK, CDR2 SYGVNS.

This clonotype was counted only a few times. The V call is TRBV7-2, the J call TRBJ2-3, with unresolved D. CDR1 is SGHTA, CDR2 FQGNSA, per germline. This CDR3 comprises 12 residues. Between the trimmed V and J ends, which lost 3 bases and 5 bases, there was a span of 6 bases. The CDR3 protein is CASSFSLDTQYF. The CDR3 DNA follows: TGTGCCAGCAGCTTCTCCCTAGATACGCAGTATTTT.

The chain couples TRBV25-1 to TRBJ2-1; TRBD2 might be the D (6 bases). Germline CDR1 is MGHDK and CDR2 is SYGVNS. CDR3 length: 15 amino acids. Trimming stripped 8 bases from V and 5 bases from J, with 19 bases between. The CDR3 is CASAVGGSGNNEQFF. The CDR3 coding sequence is TGTGCCAGCGCAGTGGGGGGTAGTGGCAACAATGAGCAGTTCTTC.

The gene calls are TRBV3-1 and TRBJ2-7, with D unresolved. Deletions cut 2 bases from V and 3 bases from J, with 11 bases between. CDR3 length: 14 residues. Germline V gene lookup returns CDR1 LGHDT and CDR2 YNNKEL (reference sequence). The CDR3 region has the DNA TGTGCCAGCAGCCAAAGGTTCGGCGACTACGAGCAGTACTTC. The encoded protein is CASSQRFGDYEQYF.

In regard to this clonotype: The germline gene is not matched at one end of the junction; a read error may be the cause. The chain carries TRBV20-1 and TRBJ2-7; D gene ambiguous. CDR1 DFQATT and CDR2 SNEGSKA come from the germline V gene (reference sequence). The CDR3 consists of 14 residues. CDR3 sequence reads: CGARGPRPPYEQYF. CDR3 coding DNA: TGCGGTGCTAGAGGCCCCAGGCCGCCCTACGAGCAGTACTTC.

The chain links TRBV5-1 to TRBJ2-7, with 7 bases lining up with TRBD2. V lost 5 bases to trimming and J lost 2 bases; unmatched junction nucleotides: 10. Germline lookup yields CDR1 SGHRS and CDR2 YFSETQ. The CDR3 is 15 amino acids. The CDR3 sequence: CASSSTGSGTYEQYF. The CDR3 DNA reads as TGCGCCAGCAGTTCAACTGGGAGCGGGACCTACGAGCAGTACTTC.

V is TRBV3-1 and J is TRBJ1-2; 8 nucleotides align to TRBD1. This CDR3 comprises 15 residues. The germline V gene encodes CDR1 LGHDT and CDR2 YNNKEL (reference sequence). V lost 2 bases, J lost 6 bases, and 8 bases stayed unmatched. In nucleotides, the CDR3 is TGTGCCAGCAGCCAACCCGGGACAGGATTAAATGGCTACACCTTC. Protein: CASSQPGTGLNGYTF.